The 28 T cell receptor beta chains reported below all come from one sample, sequenced in a study of graft-versus-host responses after intestinal transplantation (dated by TCRdb to about 2021). The receptor library was made with the immunoSEQ multiplex PCR assay. TCRdb obtained this table from immuneACCESS and retained in-frame rearrangements with V and J assigned. These tables miss some clones; where compared with another copy, unresolved V genes account for less than half of the shortfall, and the remainder is unexplained. This sample holds about 130,000 clones; approximately 91% were observed only once. Of the sample, around 0.2% falls within the top ten clones. The time point label for this specimen denotes: cells obtained before transplantation from donor or recipient. Their target antigens are unknown. Specimen: unstimulated CD4+ T cells sorted from spleen or lymph node cells, collected before intestinal transplant. The origin of the receptors is a human donor who received an intestinal transplant.

In this sample, this clone turned up once. The CDR3 sequence: CASSPRTVIGETQYF. CDR3 coding DNA: TGTGCCAGCAGTCCCCGCACTGTAATTGGAGAGACCCAGTACTTC. V and J are TRBV28 and TRBJ2-5; D remains unclear. V was cut by 5 bases and J by 4 bases, with 17 bases left in between. Germline-derived CDR1 and CDR2 are MDHEN and SYDVKM. There are 15 residues in the CDR3.

The rearrangement uses TRBV7-3 and TRBJ2-5; 9 bases line up with TRBD2. Looked up from germline, CDR1 is SGHTA and CDR2 is FQGTGA. The CDR3 contains 14 residues. The V segment lost 3 bases and the J segment 3 bases; nucleotides outside the gene matches: 2. CDR3 loop: CASSFAGGEETQYF. CDR3 coding DNA: TGTGCCAGCAGCTTCGCGGGAGGGGAAGAGACCCAGTACTTC.

The V and J genes are TRBV30 and TRBJ2-7, with a tentative D call TRBD2 (5 bases). The CDR3 consists of 11 residues. Germline V gene sequence: CDR1 GTSNPN, CDR2 SVGIG (reference sequence). V was trimmed by 3 bases and J by 3 bases, leaving 6 bases between them. The CDR3 DNA sequence: TGTGCCTGGAGCGGGGTCTACGAGCAGTACTTC. This translates into CAWSGVYEQYF.

CDR3 nucleotides: TGTGCCAGCAGCTCGGACAGCAGCTCCTACAATGAGCAGTTCTTC. Protein sequence: CASSSDSSSYNEQFF. This chain links TRBV5-5 with TRBJ2-1; maybe TRBD1 (6 bases). Germline CDR1 is SGHKS and CDR2 is YYEKEE (reference sequence). Trimming stripped 3 bases from V and 0 bases from J, with 10 bases between. The CDR3 runs 15 residues.

V gene TRBV5-4 combines with J gene TRBJ2-2; possibly TRBD2 for D (5 bases). Germline CDR1 and CDR2: SGHNT and YYREEE (reference sequence). V lost 0 bases and J 1 base, leaving 7 bases between the germline ends. This CDR3 contains 15 residues. The CDR3 region is CASSLAGWNTGELFF. Here the CDR3 DNA reads TGTGCCAGCAGCTTGGCGGGGTGGAACACCGGGGAGCTGTTTTTT.

The gene calls are TRBV5-1 and TRBJ2-3, with D tentatively TRBD1 (7 bases). The CDR3 runs to 13 residues. V lost 7 bases, J lost 11 bases, and 20 bases lay in between. CDR1 and CDR2 (germline): SGHRS, YFSETQ. The chain's CDR3 is CASQVRPGGGQYF. Here the CDR3 DNA reads TGCGCCAGCCAGGTCCGACCAGGGGGAGGGCAGTATTTT. Using reference TRBV5-1 and TRBJ2-3 for the parts outside the CDR3, the full variable domain is KAGVTQTPRYLIKTRGQQVTLSCSPISGHRSVSWYQQTPGQGLQFLFEYFSETQRNKGNFPGRFSGRQFSNSRSEMNVSTLELGDSALYLCASQVRPGGGQYFGPGTRLTVL.

The CDR3 coding sequence is TGTGCCAGCAGCGTCACTAGCGGGAGGGCCTCTAGCACAGATACGCAGTATTTT. This encodes CASSVTSGRASSTDTQYF. This rearrangement joins TRBV9 to TRBJ2-3; 13 bases are a match to TRBD2. Germline V CDR1 and CDR2: SGDLS, YYNGEE. After removal of 2 bases from V and 0 bases from J, the junction contained 6 bases not matched to a gene. The CDR3 runs 18 residues.

The chain links TRBV30 to TRBJ2-7; TRBD2 aligns across 7 bases. Germline V gives CDR1 GTSNPN, CDR2 SVGIG (reference sequence). Trimming removed 0 bases from V and 6 bases from J; junction bases left unmatched: 2. This CDR3 is built from 12 residues. This chain's CDR3 is CAWSVTSFEQYF. The CDR3 nucleotides read TGTGCCTGGAGTGTGACTAGCTTCGAGCAGTACTTC.

This rearrangement joins TRBV6-5 to TRBJ1-5; D call uncertain. The CDR3 is made up of 13 amino acids. Trimming removed 2 bases at V and 6 bases at J, with 8 bases between. The V gene's germline CDR1 is MNHEY and CDR2 SVGAGI. The CDR3 sequence: CASSYEWAQPQHF. The CDR3 DNA is TGTGCCAGCAGTTACGAGTGGGCTCAGCCCCAGCATTTT.

The table lists this clone with a few counts. The chain couples TRBV6-6 to TRBJ2-5; no clear D gene. The CDR3 extends over 13 amino acids. From germline, CDR1 is MNHNY and CDR2 SVGAGI (reference sequence). Between the trimmed V and J ends, which lost 2 bases and 6 bases, there was a span of 10 bases. CDR3: CASSYETSKTQYF. In DNA, the CDR3 is TGTGCCAGCAGTTACGAGACCTCAAAGACCCAGTACTTC.

This clone has more than one count but fewer than ten. This rearrangement joins TRBV7-3 to TRBJ2-1; TRBD2 matches 7 bases. The V gene's germline CDR1 is SGHTA and CDR2 FQGTGA. The CDR3 runs to 15 residues. The J segment lost 7 bases and the V segment lost 0 bases, leaving 6 bases of the junction unmatched. Here the CDR3 DNA reads TGTGCCAGCAGCTTAACGGGGGAGGGCAGGAATGAGCAGTTCTTC. Residues: CASSLTGEGRNEQFF.

The chain combines TRBV29-1 with TRBJ1-1; no reliable D call. Trimming took off 7 bases at V and 4 bases at J, with 19 bases between the two ends. The CDR3 extends over 14 amino acids. Germline V gives CDR1 SQVTM, CDR2 ANQGSEA. The CDR3 DNA sequence: TGCAGCGCAAAAGAGACGCTCCGTTTCACTGAAGCTTTCTTT. This translates into CSAKETLRFTEAFF.

This chain joins TRBV30 and TRBJ2-5; D is unresolved. Deletions cut 5 bases from V and 7 bases from J, with 11 bases between. The CDR3 has 11 residues. Germline CDR1 is GTSNPN and CDR2 is SVGIG (reference sequence). The CDR3 DNA reads as TGTGCCTGGGCGGTTATCGGGACCCAGTACTTC. It codes for CAWAVIGTQYF.

The chain carries TRBV13 and TRBJ2-1, with D hard to call. Germline V gene data show CDR1 as PRHDT and CDR2 as FYEKMQ (reference sequence). Trimming left V 1 base short and J 6 bases short, with 7 bases between. The CDR3 has 13 residues. The CDR3 sequence is CASSLEPINEQFF. The CDR3 bases are TGTGCCAGCAGCTTAGAGCCCATCAATGAGCAGTTCTTC.

V and J are TRBV7-9 and TRBJ2-1; perhaps TRBD2 as D (5 bases). Germline V gene lookup returns CDR1 SEHNR and CDR2 FQNEAQ (reference sequence). Trimming left V 2 bases short and J 8 bases short, with 22 bases between. This CDR3 is 17 amino acids long. As DNA, the CDR3 is TGTGCCAGCAGCTTAAAGGTAATCTTCGGGAACTTCGATGAGCAGTTCTTC. Translation: CASSLKVIFGNFDEQFF.

The chain joins TRBV15 to TRBJ2-7; D unclear. V was clipped by 5 bases and J by 2 bases, with 10 bases between them. The CDR3 loop spans 13 amino acids. Germline CDR1 is LNHNV and CDR2 is YYDKDF (reference sequence). CDR3 DNA sequence: TGTGCCACCAGCTCGCTACAGACCTACGAGCAGTACTTC. Amino acid sequence: CATSSLQTYEQYF. Variable domain in full (rest from reference TRBV15 and TRBJ2-7): DAMVIQNPRYQVTQFGKPVTLSCSQTLNHNVMYWYQQKSSQAPKLLFHYYDKDFNNEADTPDNFQSRRPNTSFCFLDIRSPGLGDTAMYLCATSSLQTYEQYFGPGTRLTVT.

The chain uses TRBV28 and TRBJ2-1, with D possibly matching TRBD1 (5 bases). This CDR3 has 15 amino acids. Germline V gene sequence: CDR1 MDHEN, CDR2 SYDVKM. V dropped 2 bases and J dropped 4 bases, with 12 bases sitting between them. This CDR3 is CASSLDPRQYNEQFF. The CDR3 DNA is TGTGCCAGCAGTTTAGACCCTCGACAGTACAATGAGCAGTTCTTC.

The rearrangement joins TRBV6-4 to TRBJ2-3; D is unclear. V was shortened by 5 bases and J by 0 bases, with 6 bases between the two germline ends. Per the germline V gene, CDR1 is MRHNA and CDR2 is SNTAGT. CDR3 length equals 13 residues. Here the CDR3 reads CASSLGSTDTQYF. The CDR3 DNA reads TGTGCCAGCAGTCTAGGAAGCACAGATACGCAGTATTTT.

The V gene is TRBV21-1, the J gene TRBJ2-2; the table's TRBD1 call for D was not verified on the DNA. TRBV21-1 is given as a pseudogene. CDR3 length equals 17 residues. The CDR3 protein is CASLINQGNANTGELFF. CDR3 sequence (DNA): TGTGCCAGCCTAATAAATCAGGGTAACGCGAACACCGGGGAGCTGTTTTTT.

To note about this clone: The same CDR3 is also encoded by other DNA sequences in this sample. The rearrangement links TRBV9 to TRBJ2-1, with 7 bases aligning to TRBD1. The CDR3 loop spans 15 amino acids. Germline V gene lookup returns CDR1 SGDLS and CDR2 YYNGEE. V lost 0 bases, J lost 0 bases, and 0 bases stayed unmatched. CDR3 residues: CASSVGQGSYNEQFF. The CDR3 DNA reads as TGTGCCAGCAGCGTAGGACAGGGCTCCTACAATGAGCAGTTCTTC. Supplemented by reference TRBV9 and TRBJ2-1, the full variable domain reads DSGVTQTPKHLITATGQRVTLRCSPRSGDLSVYWYQQSLDQGLQFLIQYYNGEERAKGNILERFSAQQFPDLHSELNLSSLELGDSALYFCASSVGQGSYNEQFFGPGTRLTVL.

The chain carries TRBV11-2 and TRBJ1-4; D is unresolved. CDR3 length: 15 amino acids. CDR1 SGHAT and CDR2 FQNNGV come from the germline V gene. Trimming cost V 5 bases and J 4 bases, with 14 bases left between them. The chain's CDR3 is CASSPSGRVNEKLFF. CDR3 sequence (DNA): TGTGCCAGCAGCCCATCCGGGCGGGTTAATGAAAAACTGTTTTTT.

The rearrangement joins TRBV5-1 to TRBJ2-5; D is uncertain. The V gene lost 3 bases and the J gene lost 0 bases, with 6 bases spanning the gap. The germline CDR1 and CDR2 sequences are SGHRS and YFSETQ. This CDR3 region has 13 residues. As DNA, the CDR3 is TGCGCCAGCAGCTCAATCTACCAAGAGACCCAGTACTTC. It specifies CASSSIYQETQYF.

The chain uses TRBV11-2 and TRBJ2-6; D is ambiguous. CDR1 is SGHAT and CDR2 is FQNNGV in the germline V gene. V lost 4 bases and J lost 10, with 5 bases in between. CDR3 size: 11 residues. The CDR3 sequence: CASSSVNVLTF. As DNA, the CDR3 is TGTGCCAGCAGCTCCGTTAACGTCCTGACTTTC. The full variable domain, with the rest looked up from reference TRBV11-2 and TRBJ2-6, is EAGVAQSPRYKIIEKRQSVAFWCNPISGHATLYWYQQILGQGPKLLIQFQNNGVVDDSQLPKDRFSAERLKGVDSTLKIQPAKLEDSAVYLCASSSVNVLTFGAGSRLTVL.

The chain links TRBV9 to TRBJ2-1; 14 bases agree with TRBD2. Germline V lookup: CDR1 SGDLS, CDR2 YYNGEE. The CDR3 consists of 15 residues. J lost 8 bases, V lost 4 bases, and 5 bases had no gene match. Here the CDR3 DNA reads TGTGCCAGCAGCTTACCGGGACTAGCGGGAGATGAGCAGTTCTTC. As protein: CASSLPGLAGDEQFF.

The chain joins TRBV19 to TRBJ2-1; 7 bases are a match to TRBD2. J was trimmed by 0 bases and V by 5 bases; bases with no gene match: 10. The CDR3 has 17 residues. CDR1 is LNHDA, CDR2 SQIVND, per germline (reference sequence). As DNA, the CDR3 is TGTGCCAGTAGTGTAGCGGGTCCAACGAGCTCCTACAATGAGCAGTTCTTC. Protein: CASSVAGPTSSYNEQFF.

The J gene is TRBJ2-3, the V gene TRBV7-3, with D hard to call. Trimming stripped 5 bases from V and 1 base from J, with 10 bases between. CDR3 length: 14 amino acids. Germline V lookup: CDR1 SGHTA, CDR2 FQGTGA. The CDR3 coding sequence is TGTGCCAGCAGCCGGAGTAGGGGCACAGATACGCAGTATTTT. Residues: CASSRSRGTDTQYF.

This clone was seen only once. The chain is built from TRBV7-2 and TRBJ1-4; no firm D call. Trimming took 6 bases from V and 0 from J, leaving 8 bases between them. Germline-derived CDR1 and CDR2 are SGHTA and FQGNSA. There are 14 residues in the CDR3. Here the CDR3 reads CASSPTATNEKLFF. CDR3 nucleotides: TGTGCCAGCAGTCCGACCGCAACTAATGAAAAACTGTTTTTT. The full variable domain, rest sourced from reference TRBV7-2 and TRBJ1-4, is GAGVSQSPSNKVTEKGKDVELRCDPISGHTALYWYRQSLGQGLEFLIYFQGNSAPDKSGLPSDRFSAERTGGSVSTLTIQRTQQEDSAVYLCASSPTATNEKLFFGSGTQLSVL.

The gene calls are TRBV6-5 and TRBJ1-2, with 7 bases fitting TRBD1. This CDR3 contains 15 residues. With 5 bases clipped from V and 9 bases from J, the junction kept 15 bases outside the gene matches. Germline CDR1 MNHEY, CDR2 SVGAGI. CDR3 in DNA: TGTGCCAGCAGTCCACCGGGACAGAACCCCGGTAGCTACACCTTC. Encoded protein: CASSPPGQNPGSYTF.